The sequence of this T cell receptor (beta chain) was determined in a study of cytomegalovirus exposure and HLA in healthy donors. Whole-study results and caveats: In a later analysis, V- and J-gene trimming of beta chains associated with a DCLRE1C missense variant, replicated independently. The study assumed roughly uniform donor sequencing depth for presence/absence analyses.

In the PCR, 60 Vbeta and 13 Jbeta primers were used. Produced via immunoSEQ multiplex PCR; TCRdb's table is partial and in-frame only. Altogether roughly 110,000 clones are present, approximately 79% being singletons, with the ten largest covering less than 15%. The CDR3 loop spans 14 amino acids. Trimming cost V 8 bases and J 1 base, with 14 bases left between them. Germline CDR1 and CDR2: WNHNN and SYGVQD (reference sequence). As for this clone: Its antigen is not identified.

The chain recombines TRBV10-1 with TRBJ1-1, with D perhaps TRBD1 (6 bases). Sequenced: PBMCs. This clonotype originated in a woman between 40 and 50 years old in good health and CMV-seropositive. The CDR3, as DNA: TGCGCCAGCGGGGGCAGGGCGGGGAACACTGAAGCTTTCTTT. This encodes CASGGRAGNTEAFF.